This is a list of T cell receptor beta chains from one sample in a study of blood T cell repertoires in COVID-19. Assay used: immunoSEQ multiplex PCR; TCRdb lists only in-frame clones, some missing. Among 80,000 or so clones listed, 91% were seen once. Sequences were obtained from peripheral blood. The receptors come from a woman between 45 and 65 years old in a cohort sampled during active COVID-19. The CDR3 runs from the conserved cysteine through the conserved F or W. Each record gives: D gene, clone size, V gene, J gene, CDR3 DNA, CDR3 protein. A D gene is named only where the DNA matches it firmly. Clone sizes are given selectively: once, few, many, or a class where the clone is expanded.

>-|few|TRBV2|TRBJ1-5
TGTGCCAGCAGCGGGTCCCGCCGTGGCAATCAGCCCCAGCATTTT
CASSGSRRGNQPQHF
>-|-|TRBV14|TRBJ2-6
TGTGCCAGCAGCCAAGTGAAGGGACTCACAGGGGCCAACGTCCTGACTTTC
CASSQVKGLTGANVLTF
>-|-|TRBV4-1|TRBJ1-2
TGCGCCAGCAGCCAAGATTCGGGGTCCCCGCTGGGTTACACCTTC
CASSQDSGSPLGYTF
>-|once|TRBV12-3/TRBV12-4|TRBJ2-5
TGTGCCAGCAGTTTCCGAGGGAAAGAGACCCAGTACTTC
CASSFRGKETQYF
>-|-|TRBV4-1|TRBJ1-2
TGCGCCAGCAGCCAAGTGGGGAGCGGCTACACCTTC
CASSQVGSGYTF
>TRBD1|-|TRBV2|TRBJ2-7
TGTGCCAGCAGCACCGGACAGGGGGTCGACGAGCAGTACTTC
CASSTGQGVDEQYF
>TRBD1|-|TRBV6-5|TRBJ1-4
TGTGCCAGCAGCCTCTTCCGGGACAGGGTGGAAAAACTGTTTTTT
CASSLFRDRVEKLFF
>-|-|TRBV11-2|TRBJ1-3
TGTGCCAGCAGCTACAGGGATCGCTCTGGAAACACCATATATTTT
CASSYRDRSGNTIYF
>TRBD2|-|TRBV6-1|TRBJ2-1
TGTGCCAGCAGTGAATCTCCGGGAGGGCCTTGGTATGAGCAGTTCTTC
CASSESPGGPWYEQFF
>TRBD2|many|TRBV18|TRBJ2-7
TGTGCCAGCTCACCCCAGGCTAGCGGGGGCTCCTACGAGCAGTACTTC
CASSPQASGGSYEQYF
>-|-|TRBV11-2|TRBJ1-4
TGTGCCAGCAGCCCACAGGGCCCCAATCTGAAAAAACTGTTTTTT
CASSPQGPNLKKLFF
>TRBD1|-|TRBV6-5|TRBJ1-1
TGTGCCAGCAGCCGTAGGACAGGGATAAATGAAGCTTTCTTT
CASSRRTGINEAFF
>TRBD1|-|TRBV10-3|TRBJ1-2
TGTGCCATCAGTGGACAGGGTAACTATGGCTACACCTTC
CAISGQGNYGYTF
>TRBD2|-|TRBV9|TRBJ2-1
TGTGCCAGCAGCGTAGGGGGACTAGCGGGAGATAGGCAGTTCTTC
CASSVGGLAGDRQFF